The 32 T cell receptor beta chains listed next were all sequenced from one sample in a study of cytomegalovirus exposure and HLA in healthy donors. The data were produced by immunoSEQ multiplex PCR, yet TCRdb's version contains in-frame clones alone and is incomplete. The table lists some 250,000 clones, about nine tenths of them singletons, with 3.1% in the top ten. Specimen: PBMCs. The source is a woman aged 25 to 39 in good health and CMV-seronegative.

This clone was seen a single time. The rearrangement joins TRBV4-3 to TRBJ2-5, with 11 bases that match TRBD2. With V trimmed by 4 bases and J by 5 bases, 6 bases remained unmatched. Germline CDR1 reads LGHNA; CDR2 reads YSLEER. The CDR3 is 15 residues long. This CDR3 reads CASSRGLAGGETQYF. In DNA, the CDR3 is TGCGCCAGCAGCCGGGGGCTAGCGGGAGGCGAGACCCAGTACTTC.

The gene calls are TRBV27 and TRBJ2-1; tentative D call: TRBD2 (5 bases). Germline V gene data show CDR1 as MNHEY and CDR2 as SMNVEV (reference sequence). Trimming removed 7 bases at V and 4 bases at J, with 17 bases between. The CDR3 extends over 15 amino acids. The CDR3 loop reads CASKPSASSYNEQFF. The CDR3 coding sequence is TGTGCCAGCAAGCCTTCGGCTAGCTCTTACAATGAGCAGTTCTTC.

V and J are TRBV10-2 and TRBJ2-2, with 14 nucleotides matching TRBD2. Unmatched junction bases numbered 2, after V lost 6 bases and J lost 2 bases. CDR3 length: 16 amino acids. Germline loops: CDR1 WSHSY, CDR2 SAAADI. The chain's CDR3 is CASRTSGRANTGELFF. The DNA of the CDR3 is TGCGCCAGCAGGACTAGCGGGAGGGCCAACACCGGGGAGCTGTTTTTT.

This clone was seen only once. The chain carries TRBV5-1 and TRBJ1-4; TRBD1 agrees at 7 bases. Germline CDR1 reads SGHRS; CDR2 reads YFSETQ. The trim removed 3 bases at V and 3 bases at J, leaving 5 bases unmatched. The CDR3 length is 15 residues. CDR3 sequence (DNA): TGCGCCAGCAGCTCCTCAGGGGGTGCTAATGAAAAACTGTTTTTT. The encoded protein is CASSSSGGANEKLFF.

The table lists this clone with many counts. V and J are TRBV28 and TRBJ2-7, with D possibly called TRBD1 or TRBD2 (5 bases each). The CDR3 covers 15 residues. V lost 5 bases to trimming and J lost 4 bases, with 18 bases between them. Germline V gene sequence: CDR1 MDHEN, CDR2 SYDVKM. CDR3 coding DNA: TGTGCCAGCAGTCCATTGGGGGTAGCGCCTTACGAGCAGTACTTC. Translation gives CASSPLGVAPYEQYF. The variable domain in full, completed from reference TRBV28 and TRBJ2-7, reads DVKVTQSSRYLVKRTGEKVFLECVQDMDHENMFWYRQDPGLGLRLIYFSYDVKMKEKGDIPEGYSVSREKKERFSLILESASTNQTSMYLCASSPLGVAPYEQYFGPGTRLTVT.

The chain carries TRBV2 and TRBJ2-3; TRBD2 might be the D (5 bases). The CDR3 runs to 13 residues. CDR1 and CDR2 (germline): SNHLY, FYNNEI. V was pared by 4 bases and J by 8 bases, with 13 bases between. In DNA, the CDR3 is TGTGCCAGCAGTGCGGCGAATGGAGGTACGCAGTATTTT. Translating it yields CASSAANGGTQYF.

The chain recombines TRBV18 with TRBJ2-7; either TRBD1 or TRBD2 may supply D (6 bases each). With 4 bases removed from V and 6 bases from J, the gap between germline ends came to 16 bases. Looked up from germline, CDR1 is KGHSH and CDR2 is LQKENI. The CDR3 consists of 14 residues. This CDR3 reads CASSRTYRDSEQYF. CDR3 sequence (DNA): TGTGCCAGCTCACGGACTTACAGGGACTCCGAGCAGTACTTC.

The chain has TRBV7-9 and TRBJ2-3, with a tentative D call TRBD2 (6 bases). From germline, CDR1 is SEHNR and CDR2 FQNEAQ (reference sequence). This CDR3 region has 19 residues. V lost 4 bases to trimming and J lost 6 bases, with 29 bases between them. CDR3 sequence (DNA): TGTGCCAGCAGCTCTCCGCCCCCGGGACTCGCTCCCTCGCGGGATACGCAGTATTTT. The encoded protein is CASSSPPPGLAPSRDTQYF.

With regard to this clone: Other nucleotide sequences from this sample produce the same CDR3. The gene calls are TRBV5-1 and TRBJ1-5, with a tentative D call TRBD1 (5 bases). This CDR3 has 13 amino acids. Trimming pared 3 bases from V and 1 base from J, leaving 5 bases between. Germline CDR1 reads SGHRS; CDR2 reads YFSETQ. The CDR3 nucleotides are TGCGCCAGCAGCTGGGACAGCAATCAGCCCCAGCATTTT. Protein product: CASSWDSNQPQHF.

The chain is built from TRBV19 and TRBJ2-7, with TRBD1 matching over 7 bases. The CDR3 consists of 16 residues. V shed 5 bases and J 9 bases; nucleotides not matched to a gene: 19. CDR1 and CDR2 from the germline V gene are LNHDA and SQIVND (reference sequence). The CDR3 spells CASSSTSGTALTLQYF. The CDR3 nucleotides read TGTGCCAGTAGTTCCACTTCCGGGACAGCTCTTACCTTGCAGTACTTC.

The chain recombines TRBV29-1 with TRBJ1-2; 9 nucleotides agree with TRBD1. This CDR3 contains 13 residues. The ends lost 6 bases at V and 7 bases at J; junction bases unmatched: 9. CDR1 SQVTM and CDR2 ANQGSEA come from the germline V gene. The CDR3 protein is CSVREGTGSGYTF. CDR3 in DNA: TGCAGCGTCAGAGAAGGGACAGGGAGTGGCTACACCTTC.

The chain has TRBV19 and TRBJ2-7; D perhaps matches TRBD2 (6 bases). This CDR3 contains 16 residues. Germline loops: CDR1 LNHDA, CDR2 SQIVND (reference sequence). V dropped 3 bases and J dropped 7 bases, with 22 bases sitting between them. This CDR3 is CASSIVFGDSPSEQYF. In DNA form, the CDR3 reads TGTGCCAGTAGTATTGTATTCGGGGACTCACCTTCGGAGCAGTACTTC.

The V call is TRBV6-6, the J call TRBJ2-7, with D possibly called TRBD1 or TRBD2 (5 bases each). The CDR3 has 14 residues. Trimming took off 6 bases at V and 0 bases at J, with 12 bases between the two ends. Looked up from germline, CDR1 is MNHNY and CDR2 is SVGAGI (reference sequence). The CDR3: CASSQGRVSYEQYF. CDR3 DNA: TGTGCCAGCAGCCAGGGACGGGTCTCCTACGAGCAGTACTTC.

This chain links TRBV27 with TRBJ1-1; D gene unclear. The germline V gene has CDR1 MNHEY and CDR2 SMNVEV (reference sequence). V was trimmed by 3 bases and J by 6 bases, leaving 17 bases between them. This CDR3 spans 15 amino acids. DNA of the CDR3: TGTGCCAGCAGTTTTTCTCTTGTGGCCGGGGCTGAAGCTTTCTTT. As protein: CASSFSLVAGAEAFF.

Only one count was recorded for this clone. The V gene is TRBV27, the J gene TRBJ1-3, with D perhaps TRBD1 (6 bases). The CDR3 is 14 amino acids. The ends were cut back, 3 bases at V and 4 bases at J, with 10 bases in the middle. Germline V gene data show CDR1 as MNHEY and CDR2 as SMNVEV (reference sequence). The CDR3 DNA follows: TGTGCCAGCAGTTTTGCGGGGGCCGGAAACACCATATATTTT. Amino acid sequence: CASSFAGAGNTIYF.

CDR3 in DNA: TGTGCCAGTAGTACTCCGGCTAGCGGGAGACGAAATGAGCAGTTCTTC. Translation gives CASSTPASGRRNEQFF. This chain joins TRBV19 and TRBJ2-1; 10 positions agree with TRBD2. The germline V gene has CDR1 LNHDA and CDR2 SQIVND (reference sequence). The CDR3 runs 16 residues. J lost 7 bases, V lost 4 bases, and 10 bases had no gene match.

The V gene is TRBV6-1, the J gene TRBJ1-1, with 10 nucleotides matching TRBD1. Germline V CDR1 and CDR2: MNHNS, SASEGT. V gave up 5 bases and J gave up 4 bases; unmatched junction bases: 7. This CDR3 spans 15 amino acids. The CDR3 here is CASSTRQGAGTEAFF. CDR3 nucleotide sequence: TGTGCCAGCAGTACCCGACAGGGGGCCGGCACTGAAGCTTTCTTT.

The chain carries TRBV7-8 and TRBJ2-1, with 8 positions matching TRBD2. V shed 8 bases and J 0 bases; nucleotides not matched to a gene: 6. Germline CDR1 SGHVS, CDR2 FQNEAQ. This CDR3 region has 15 residues. The CDR3, as DNA: TGTGCCAGCGTCTTAGCGGGAAACTCCTACAATGAGCAGTTCTTC. This translates into CASVLAGNSYNEQFF.

The chain employs TRBV7-8 and TRBJ2-1; 9 nucleotides align to TRBD2. Per the germline V gene, CDR1 is SGHVS and CDR2 is FQNEAQ. The CDR3 is 17 residues long. J gave up 1 base and V 3 bases, and 7 bases lay outside the gene matches. CDR3 in DNA: TGTGCCAGCAGCTTGAGGATTAGCGGGGGTTCCTACAATGAGCAGTTCTTC. The encoded protein is CASSLRISGGSYNEQFF.

This chain links TRBV5-6 with TRBJ2-7; 9 nucleotides align to TRBD2. This CDR3 has 15 residues. From germline, CDR1 is SGHDT and CDR2 YYEEEE. V shed 1 base, J shed 4 bases, and the junction held 6 bases outside the gene matches. Here the CDR3 DNA reads TGTGCCAGCAGCTTGTTCCTAGCGGGACCATACGAGCAGTACTTC. Its translation is CASSLFLAGPYEQYF.

In this sample, this clone turned up once. The chain combines TRBV9 with TRBJ1-2; D may be TRBD1 (5 bases). CDR3 size: 12 residues. V dropped 3 bases and J dropped 4 bases, with 7 bases sitting between them. Per germline, CDR1 SGDLS and CDR2 YYNGEE. In DNA form, the CDR3 reads TGTGCCAGCAGCGCGACAGTCTATGGCTACACCTTC. Protein sequence: CASSATVYGYTF.

This chain uses TRBV18 with TRBJ1-1; D is undetermined. The CDR3 is 14 residues long. The germline gives CDR1 KGHSH, CDR2 LQKENI. V shed 2 bases and J shed 1 base, with 8 bases lying between them. CDR3 protein: CASSPLSRNTEAFF. CDR3 coding DNA: TGTGCCAGCTCACCATTATCCAGGAACACTGAAGCTTTCTTT. Combining the CDR3 with reference TRBV18 and TRBJ1-1 gives the whole variable domain NAGVMQNPRHLVRRRGQEARLRCSPMKGHSHVYWYRQLPEEGLKFMVYLQKENIIDESGMPKERFSAEFPKEGPSILRIQQVVRGDSAAYFCASSPLSRNTEAFFGQGTRLTVV.

The sample holds one count of this clone. The J gene is TRBJ2-2, the V gene TRBV9; D unclear. Per germline, CDR1 SGDLS and CDR2 YYNGEE. V shed 0 bases and J shed 1 base, with 4 bases lying between them. CDR3 length equals 14 residues. This CDR3 is CASSVVWNTGELFF. The CDR3 coding sequence is TGTGCCAGCAGCGTAGTCTGGAACACCGGGGAGCTGTTTTTT.

Only one count was recorded for this clone. The V call is TRBV30, the J call TRBJ1-4; 9 bases fit TRBD1. Germline assignment: CDR1 GTSNPN and CDR2 SVGIG (reference sequence). There are 22 residues in the CDR3. Losses at the gene ends were 1 base for V and 6 bases for J; bases not matched to a gene: 27. In DNA, the CDR3 is TGTGCCTGGAGTGGGGTATCCTCGATAATTCGGGGACAGGGTGATGCTTATGAAAAACTGTTTTTT. It specifies CAWSGVSSIIRGQGDAYEKLFF. The whole variable domain, remainder taken from reference TRBV30 and TRBJ1-4, is SQTIHQWPATLVQPVGSPLSLECTVEGTSNPNLYWYRQAAGRGLQLLFYSVGIGQISSEVPQNLSASRPQDRQFILSSKKLLLSDSGFYLCAWSGVSSIIRGQGDAYEKLFFGSGTQLSVL.

The V gene is TRBV6-1, the J gene TRBJ2-1; either TRBD1 or TRBD2 may fit D (6 bases each). The CDR3 loop spans 12 amino acids. Trimming stripped 1 base from V and 10 bases from J, with 8 bases between. In germline, CDR1 is MNHNS, CDR2 SASEGT. CDR3 sequence: CASSEVGGEQFF. For the CDR3, the DNA is TGTGCCAGCAGTGAAGTGGGGGGCGAGCAGTTCTTC.

The gene calls are TRBV5-4 and TRBJ2-1; TRBD2 agrees at 9 bases. Germline lookup yields CDR1 SGHNT and CDR2 YYREEE (reference sequence). The CDR3 runs 16 residues. Trimming removed 5 bases from V and 4 bases from J; junction bases left unmatched: 10. The CDR3 spells CASSRDIAGAYNEQFF. For the CDR3, the DNA is TGTGCCAGCAGTCGGGATATAGCGGGAGCGTACAATGAGCAGTTCTTC.

This chain links TRBV15 with TRBJ2-5; D is unresolved. The germline V gene encodes CDR1 LNHNV and CDR2 YYDKDF (reference sequence). V lost 4 bases and J lost 1, with 13 bases in between. The CDR3 length is 15 residues. The CDR3 coding sequence is TGTGCCACCAGCACGAGTACTACCACCCAAGAGACCCAGTACTTC. Its translation is CATSTSTTTQETQYF.

The chain employs TRBV11-2 and TRBJ2-1, with D possibly matching TRBD2 (6 bases). The CDR3 has 12 residues. Trimming left V 5 bases short and J 7 bases short, with 9 bases between. CDR1 is SGHAT, CDR2 FQNNGV, per germline. The CDR3 DNA reads as TGTGCCAGCAGCGAACTAGCTAATGAGCAGTTCTTC. Translating it yields CASSELANEQFF.

The chain combines TRBV4-2 with TRBJ1-4; D may be TRBD1 (5 bases). Per the germline V gene, CDR1 is LGHNA and CDR2 is YNFKEQ. This CDR3 comprises 16 residues. Trimming shortened V by 4 bases and J by 0 bases, and 12 bases separated the two germline ends. CDR3 protein: CASSPEGIATNEKLFF. The CDR3 coding sequence is TGTGCCAGCAGCCCAGAGGGGATTGCAACTAATGAAAAACTGTTTTTT.

J is TRBJ2-7 and V is TRBV7-2; 10 positions agree with TRBD1. Germline CDR1 is SGHTA and CDR2 is FQGNSA. The CDR3 sequence is 14 residues long. The ends lost 5 bases at V and 3 bases at J; junction bases unmatched: 4. CDR3 in DNA: TGTGCCAGCAGCCGCGGGGACAGGGGCTACGAGCAGTACTTC. Translated, it gives CASSRGDRGYEQYF.

Concerning this clone itself: This CDR3 is also generated by other DNA sequences in the sample. This chain's CDR3 is CASSLGTGTYEQYF. The DNA for the CDR3 is TGTGCCAGCAGTTTGGGGACAGGGACCTACGAGCAGTACTTC. V usage is TRBV6-5 and J usage is TRBJ2-7; 9 bases are a match to TRBD1. This CDR3 is 14 amino acids long. V was clipped by 4 bases and J by 2 bases; unmatched bases: 3. Germline loops: CDR1 MNHEY, CDR2 SVGAGI.

The chain carries TRBV6-6 and TRBJ2-7; D call uncertain. The CDR3 runs to 13 residues. Trimming shortened V by 0 bases and J by 5 bases, and 8 bases separated the two germline ends. CDR1 is MNHNY, CDR2 SVGAGI, per germline (reference sequence). The CDR3 nucleotides read TGTGCCAGCAGTTACTCGATTGTCCACGAGCAGTACTTC. Its protein product is CASSYSIVHEQYF.